These T cell receptor beta chains were read from a single sample in a study of blood T cell repertoires in COVID-19. Measured with immunoSEQ multiplex PCR; TCRdb has only the in-frame clones, and not every one. The repertoire includes about 240,000 clones, about 86% of them detected once, and roughly 3.3% sits in the top ten. Source material: PBMCs or T cells enriched from blood (not recorded which). The receptors shown here come from a woman aged 35 to 49 with acute COVID-19. Both conserved end residues are part of each CDR3. Each record gives: clone size, D gene, J gene, V gene, CDR3 protein, CDR3 DNA. D genes are given only for firm matches. Where a row states a size, it is once, few, many or the class of an expanded clone; other rows omit it.

. . TRBJ2-5 TRBV13 CASSLRRALEETQYF TGTGCCAGCAGCTTAAGGAGGGCCCTGGAAGAGACCCAGTACTTC
. TRBD1 TRBJ2-7 TRBV10-3 CAISDYRGNYEQYF TGTGCCATCAGTGATTACAGGGGTAACTACGAGCAGTACTTC
. . TRBJ2-5 TRBV30 CAWTHGSGAQYF TGTGCCTGGACTCACGGCTCGGGGGCCCAGTACTTC
. TRBD2 TRBJ2-1 TRBV14 CASSPTTPGQGTSGSSAVEQFF TGTGCCAGCAGCCCTACTACACCGGGACAGGGGACTAGCGGGAGTAGTGCTGTTGAGCAGTTCTTC
. . TRBJ2-1 TRBV4-1 CASSQAEGSSYNEQFF TGCGCCAGCAGCCAAGCAGAGGGAAGCTCCTACAATGAGCAGTTCTTC
. . TRBJ2-1 TRBV5-5 CASSRLLGPYNEQFF TGTGCCAGCAGCCGACTCCTGGGGCCCTACAATGAGCAGTTCTTC
. TRBD1 TRBJ1-3 TRBV7-9 CASSLGQRGPGNTIYF TGTGCCAGCAGCTTAGGGCAGAGGGGGCCTGGAAACACCATATATTTT
. . TRBJ1-5 TRBV11-2 CASSLNTPYSNQPQHF TGTGCCAGCAGCTTAAACACACCTTATAGCAATCAGCCCCAGCATTTT
. TRBD1 TRBJ1-5 TRBV2 CASSVSRDRGFNSNQPQHF TGTGCCAGCAGTGTTTCCCGGGACAGGGGATTTAATAGCAATCAGCCCCAGCATTTT
. . TRBJ2-1 TRBV11-3 CASSLALGPSYNEQFF TGTGCCAGCAGCTTAGCCCTGGGGCCGTCCTACAATGAGCAGTTCTTC
. TRBD1 TRBJ2-7 TRBV5-1 CASSLADRGIYEQYF TGCGCCAGCAGCTTAGCGGACAGGGGAATTTACGAGCAGTACTTC
. TRBD1 TRBJ2-2 TRBV6-5 CASRGTGGLTGELFF TGTGCCAGCAGGGGGACAGGGGGACTCACCGGGGAGCTGTTTTTT
. . TRBJ1-4 TRBV6-2/TRBV6-3 CASSRSQAEKLFF TGTGCCAGCAGTAGGTCCCAGGCGGAAAAACTGTTTTTT
. . TRBJ2-7 TRBV5-4 CASSAGTSLRIEQYF TGTGCCAGCAGCGCAGGCACGTCCCTCCGGATCGAGCAGTACTTC
once TRBD2 TRBJ2-1 TRBV12-5 CASGGRASEQFF TGTGCTAGTGGCGGGAGGGCGAGTGAGCAGTTCTTC
. TRBD1 TRBJ1-1 TRBV6-5 CASSTGQGANTEAFF TGTGCCAGCAGTACGGGACAGGGGGCGAACACTGAAGCTTTCTTT
once TRBD2 TRBJ2-1 TRBV19 CASSIDLGGETINEQFF TGTGCCAGTAGTATAGATCTTGGGGGGGAGACTATCAATGAGCAGTTCTTC
. . TRBJ2-7 TRBV21-1 CASSKGGRGFKKREGRYEQYF TGTGCCAGCAGCAAAGGAGGACGGGGGTTTAAGAAGCGGGAGGGACGGTACGAGCAGTACTTC
once . TRBJ2-2 TRBV3-1/TRBV3-2 CASSQQGGGELFF TGTGCCAGCAGCCAACAGGGGGGCGGGGAGCTGTTTTTT
. . TRBJ1-5 TRBV24-1 CATSDSSGGQPQHF TGTGCCACCAGTGATTCGTCGGGCGGGCAGCCCCAGCATTTT
once . TRBJ1-2 TRBV5-4 CASRSQGDSYGYTF TGTGCCAGCAGGTCACAGGGAGACTCCTATGGCTACACCTTC
. TRBD1 TRBJ2-7 TRBV29-1 CSVTGDYAYEQYF TGCAGCGTTACAGGGGATTATGCCTACGAGCAGTACTTC
. . TRBJ1-2 TRBV20-1 CSASRSNYGYTF TGCAGTGCTAGTCGGTCGAACTATGGCTACACCTTC
. . TRBJ1-5 TRBV19 CASSISLIDSPQHF TGTGCCAGTAGTATCTCCCTTATTGATAGTCCCCAGCATTTT
. . TRBJ2-1 TRBV7-9 CASKIGAYNEQFF TGTGCCAGCAAGATTGGAGCTTACAATGAGCAGTTCTTC
. TRBD2 TRBJ2-5 TRBV6-4 CASSDGLAGGPGQETQYF TGTGCCAGCAGTGACGGACTAGCGGGAGGGCCGGGGCAAGAGACCCAGTACTTC
. . TRBJ2-7 TRBV6-5 CASAEGTYLYEQYF TGTGCCTCCGCGGAGGGGACCTACCTCTACGAGCAGTACTTC
. . TRBJ1-2 TRBV6-5 CASSYSREAGYTF TGTGCCAGCAGTTACTCCCGTGAAGCTGGCTACACCTTC
. . TRBJ1-4 TRBV6-5 CASLAGEKLFF TGTGCCAGCTTGGCGGGGGAAAAACTGTTTTTT
. . TRBJ1-1 TRBV18 CASSPSSRDTEAFF TGTGCCAGCTCACCATCGTCCAGGGACACTGAAGCTTTCTTT
. TRBD2 TRBJ2-7 TRBV13 CASSLMAGVSYEQYF TGTGCCAGCAGCCTAATGGCGGGAGTGAGCTACGAGCAGTACTTC
. . TRBJ2-7 TRBV6-5 CASSMGLEGYEQYF TGTGCCAGCAGCATGGGACTGGAAGGGTACGAGCAGTACTTC
. . TRBJ1-4 TRBV3-1/TRBV3-2 CASSTASTNEKLFF TGTGCCAGCAGTACAGCTTCAACTAATGAAAAACTGTTTTTT
. . TRBJ1-2 TRBV4-1 CASSQDRVNIRYGYTF TGCGCCAGCAGCCAAGACCGGGTTAATATACGATATGGCTACACCTTC
. TRBD2 TRBJ2-7 TRBV4-1 CASSQSLAESYEQYF TGCGCCAGCAGCCAATCACTAGCGGAGTCCTACGAGCAGTACTTC
. TRBD2 TRBJ2-1 TRBV25-1 CASSEGKLATSYNEQFF TGTGCCAGCAGTGAAGGTAAACTAGCGACTAGCTACAATGAGCAGTTCTTC
. TRBD1 TRBJ1-1 TRBV25-1 CASSESDRPGGTEAFF TGTGCCAGCAGTGAAAGCGACAGGCCAGGGGGCACTGAAGCTTTCTTT
. TRBD1 TRBJ2-5 TRBV6-1 CASSEQGQIQETQYF TGTGCCAGCAGTGAACAGGGACAGATACAAGAGACCCAGTACTTC
. . TRBJ1-6 TRBV10-3 CAATGATNSPLHF TGTGCCGCCACAGGTGCTACTAATTCACCCCTCCACTTT
. . TRBJ2-1 TRBV9 CASSVAGSSSYNEQFF TGTGCCAGCAGCGTAGCCGGGAGCTCCTCCTACAATGAGCAGTTCTTC
few . TRBJ2-7 TRBV9 CASSVDGGYEQYF TGTGCCAGCAGCGTAGACGGGGGCTACGAGCAGTACTTC
. . TRBJ1-1 TRBV11-2 CASSYRVTEAFF TGTGCCAGCAGCTACAGGGTCACTGAAGCTTTCTTT
few . TRBJ2-1 TRBV5-4 CASSLISGSNEQFF TGTGCCAGCAGCTTGATCAGCGGGTCTAATGAGCAGTTCTTC
. . TRBJ1-2 TRBV15 CATSREGVALFSHGYTF TGTGCCACCAGCAGAGAGGGCGTGGCCCTTTTCTCGCATGGCTACACCTTC
. . TRBJ1-5 TRBV6-5 CASRRDPVQPQHF TGTGCCAGCAGACGGGATCCCGTGCAGCCCCAGCATTTT
. . TRBJ2-4 TRBV3-1/TRBV3-2 CASSLGVAKNIQYF TGTGCCAGCAGCCTCGGGGTAGCCAAAAACATTCAGTACTTC
. TRBD1 TRBJ1-5 TRBV19 CASRRQGGNQPQHF TGTGCCAGTAGAAGACAGGGTGGCAATCAGCCCCAGCATTTT
once TRBD1 TRBJ2-7 TRBV6-5 CASMTGYVLFRRQYF TGTGCCAGCATGACAGGGTATGTTCTTTTTCGTCGGCAGTACTTC
once . TRBJ1-3 TRBV30 CALEESGNTIYF TGTGCCCTGGAGGAGTCTGGAAACACCATATATTTT
. . TRBJ1-1 TRBV3-1/TRBV3-2 CASSHSAEGTTEAFF TGTGCCAGCAGCCACTCTGCTGAGGGGACTACTGAAGCTTTCTTT
. . TRBJ1-2 TRBV19 CASSIGRSYGYTF TGTGCCAGTAGTATTGGCAGAAGTTATGGCTACACCTTC
. . TRBJ1-2 TRBV6-1 CASSEGWGPGYGYTF TGTGCCAGCAGTGAAGGATGGGGGCCTGGCTATGGCTACACCTTC
. TRBD2 TRBJ2-7 TRBV12-5 CASAPPGGTSGIEQYF TGTGCTAGTGCCCCCCCTGGCGGGACTAGCGGAATCGAGCAGTACTTC
. TRBD2 TRBJ2-2 TRBV7-7 CASSLASSGSSGELFF TGTGCTAGCAGCTTAGCATCTAGCGGGAGTTCCGGGGAGCTGTTTTTT
once . TRBJ1-1 TRBV28 CASSPPGTEAFF TGTGCCAGCAGTCCCCCGGGCACTGAAGCTTTCTTT
. . TRBJ1-4 TRBV14 CASSQERRGEKLFF TGTGCCAGCAGCCAAGAAAGGCGCGGTGAAAAACTGTTTTTT